This passage covers 10 T cell receptor beta chains from one sample sequenced in a study of T cells expressing NK-cell markers. TCRdb reprocessed the 5' RACE reads, keeping one entry per CDR3 protein, no DNA. In total, the table holds some 340,000 distinct CDR3 sequences. Sequencing input: blood T cells: a sorted CD56 or NKG2C T cell subset, CD4+ or CD8+ T cells, or bulk PBMC T cells (not recorded which). The source is a man aged 18-70 years in good health.

The rearrangement uses TRBV5-5 and TRBJ2-3; without DNA, the TCRdb call of TRBD2 cannot be checked. CDR1 is SGHKS, CDR2 YYEKEE, per germline (reference sequence). The CDR3 is 18 residues long. This CDR3 reads CASSSRLAGGPSTDTQYF.

The CDR3 loop is CASIGTPYNEQFF. The chain employs TRBV2 and TRBJ2-1. This CDR3 spans 13 amino acids. Per germline, CDR1 SNHLY and CDR2 FYNNEI.

The chain has TRBV3-1 and TRBJ2-3; TCRdb selects TRBD1, and the lack of DNA leaves this call unchecked. CDR3 length equals 13 residues. Germline values: CDR1 LGHDT, CDR2 YNNKEL (reference sequence). The CDR3 loop is CASSQDFPGTQYF.

This chain connects TRBV2 to TRBJ2-1. Germline CDR1 and CDR2: SNHLY and FYNNEI. CDR3 length equals 12 residues. CDR3 sequence: CASSPKSDEQFF.

The CDR3 loop reads CASTYSISGANVLTF. The rearrangement joins TRBV5-8 to TRBJ2-6. CDR1 and CDR2 (germline): SGHTS, YDEGEE. The CDR3 sequence is 15 residues long.

The J gene is TRBJ2-3, the V gene TRBV29-1; TCRdb lists TRBD2, though no DNA is available to test this call. This CDR3 contains 12 residues. The germline V gene has CDR1 SQVTM and CDR2 ANQGSEA. The CDR3 sequence is CSGTTGGVAQYF.

The V and J genes are TRBV20-1 and TRBJ2-5; lacking DNA, the TRBD1 call made by TCRdb goes unchecked. CDR3 size: 15 residues. Germline assignment: CDR1 DFQATT and CDR2 SNEGSKA (reference sequence). The CDR3 reads CSGAWGQTYQETQYF.

The chain is built from TRBV28 and TRBJ2-1; the D call from TCRdb, TRBD1, cannot be confirmed without DNA. The CDR3 consists of 15 residues. Per the germline V gene, CDR1 is MDHEN and CDR2 is SYDVKM. CDR3 residues: CASSPWTWSSNEQFF.

The genes are TRBV11-2 and TRBJ2-3. The CDR3 has 16 amino acids. Per the germline V gene, CDR1 is SGHAT and CDR2 is FQNNGV. CDR3: CASSLGLLAATDTQYF.

The gene calls are TRBV24-1 and TRBJ1-1; TCRdb's assignment of TRBD1 cannot be checked, as there is no DNA. The CDR3 sequence is 12 residues long. Germline V gene lookup returns CDR1 KGHDR and CDR2 SFDVKD. Here the CDR3 reads CASGPLYTEAFF.